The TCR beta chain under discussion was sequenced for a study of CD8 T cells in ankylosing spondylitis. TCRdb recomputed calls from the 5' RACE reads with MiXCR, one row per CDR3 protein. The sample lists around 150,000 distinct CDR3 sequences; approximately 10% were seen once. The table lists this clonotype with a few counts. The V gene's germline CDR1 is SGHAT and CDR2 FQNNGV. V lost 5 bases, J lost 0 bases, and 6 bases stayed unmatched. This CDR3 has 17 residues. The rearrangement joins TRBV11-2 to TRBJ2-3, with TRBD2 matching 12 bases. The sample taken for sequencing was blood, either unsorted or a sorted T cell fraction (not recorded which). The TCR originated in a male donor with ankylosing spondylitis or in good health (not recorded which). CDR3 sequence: CASSRGLAGLSTDTQYF. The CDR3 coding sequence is TGTGCCAGCAGCCGGGGACTAGCGGGCCTTAGCACAGATACGCAGTATTTT.